Listed here is a single T cell receptor (beta chain). Its target is unknown. The data originate from a study of cytomegalovirus exposure and HLA in healthy donors. Primers included in the PCR were 60 Vbeta and 13 Jbeta primers. The assay was immunoSEQ multiplex PCR, and TCRdb's table has in-frame clones only and misses some. The table records some 120,000 clones, less than 80% of them present only once. The germline V gene encodes CDR1 GTSNPN and CDR2 SVGIG (reference sequence). This CDR3 has 14 amino acids. V shed 4 bases and J 6 bases; nucleotides not matched to a gene: 8. The study, taken as a whole, reports: Information on immune exposure was restricted to one variable (CMV serostatus). The likely explanation for a cluster of highly shared sequence variants was sequencing artifact. Cytomegalovirus status, reportedly, was diagnosed with high specificity and sensitivity by the classifier.

The chain recombines TRBV30 with TRBJ2-1; 8 bases agree with TRBD1. Material: PBMCs. This clonotype originated in a woman between 50 and 59 years old in good health and CMV-seronegative. CDR3 sequence (DNA): TGTGCCTGGACCCGGACAGGGCACGGCAATGAGCAGTTCTTC. This sequence encodes CAWTRTGHGNEQFF.